The rows below give T cell receptor beta chains drawn from one sample of a study of OX40 agonist ivuxolimab in advanced cancers. Assay used: immunoSEQ multiplex PCR; TCRdb lists only in-frame clones, some missing. There are tens of thousands of clones in the sample; around 86% occur only once, and about 2.5% lies in the top ten. The starting material was CD4+ or CD8+ T cells sorted from blood, obtained in a trial of the OX40 agonist ivuxolimab. The receptors originated from an adult with an advanced solid tumor such as melanoma, head and neck, liver or kidney cancer. Both conserved end residues are part of each CDR3. Each record gives: J gene, D gene, clone size, V gene, CDR3 protein, CDR3 DNA. D genes are given only for firm matches. Clone sizes are given selectively: once, few, many, or a class where the clone is expanded.

j_gene: TRBJ1-1
d_gene: NA
abundance: NA
v_gene: TRBV19
CDR3aa: CASTGWGAEAFF
CDR3nt: TGTGCCAGTACGGGTTGGGGAGCTGAAGCTTTCTTT

j_gene: TRBJ1-2
d_gene: NA
abundance: NA
v_gene: TRBV5-4
CDR3aa: CASSLPRGGWGYTF
CDR3nt: TGTGCCAGCAGCTTGCCCCGGGGGGGATGGGGCTACACCTTC

j_gene: TRBJ2-3
d_gene: TRBD1
abundance: NA
v_gene: TRBV5-5
CDR3aa: CASSGTPGGTGESTDTQYF
CDR3nt: TGTGCCAGCAGCGGAACACCTGGAGGGACAGGGGAAAGCACAGATACGCAGTATTTT

j_gene: TRBJ1-1
d_gene: NA
abundance: NA
v_gene: TRBV28
CDR3aa: CASLLNTEAFF
CDR3nt: TGTGCCAGCTTGTTGAACACTGAAGCTTTCTTT

j_gene: TRBJ1-2
d_gene: NA
abundance: NA
v_gene: TRBV5-1
CDR3aa: CASSLAVQSYGYTF
CDR3nt: TGCGCCAGCAGCTTGGCCGTACAGTCCTATGGCTACACCTTC

j_gene: TRBJ1-2
d_gene: NA
abundance: NA
v_gene: TRBV28
CDR3aa: CASMGGPRIRYTF
CDR3nt: TGTGCCAGCATGGGGGGGCCCCGGATCCGCTACACCTTC

j_gene: TRBJ1-1
d_gene: NA
abundance: NA
v_gene: TRBV7-2
CDR3aa: CASSSETVTNTEAFF
CDR3nt: TGTGCCAGCAGCTCGGAGACAGTTACAAACACTGAAGCTTTCTTT

j_gene: TRBJ2-3
d_gene: TRBD2
abundance: NA
v_gene: TRBV7-9
CDR3aa: CASSLYSGGAEKATQYF
CDR3nt: TGTGCCAGCAGCCTCTATAGCGGGGGGGCCGAAAAAGCTACGCAGTATTTT

j_gene: TRBJ2-3
d_gene: NA
abundance: NA
v_gene: TRBV12-5
CDR3aa: CASGLALASTSTDTQYF
CDR3nt: TGTGCTAGTGGTTTGGCGCTAGCGAGCACTAGCACAGATACGCAGTATTTT

j_gene: TRBJ1-1
d_gene: NA
abundance: NA
v_gene: TRBV12-5
CDR3aa: CASGGRGGQTTEAFF
CDR3nt: TGTGCTAGTGGAGGACGGGGCGGACAAACCACTGAAGCTTTCTTT

j_gene: TRBJ1-2
d_gene: TRBD1
abundance: NA
v_gene: TRBV18
CDR3aa: CASSRNSGTEDGYTF
CDR3nt: TGTGCCAGCTCACGAAACTCCGGGACAGAAGATGGCTACACCTTC

j_gene: TRBJ1-1
d_gene: NA
abundance: NA
v_gene: TRBV16
CDR3aa: CASSQDLNTEAFF
CDR3nt: TGTGCCAGCAGCCAAGACCTAAACACTGAAGCTTTCTTT

j_gene: TRBJ2-5
d_gene: TRBD1
abundance: NA
v_gene: TRBV5-1
CDR3aa: CASSLQGEETQYF
CDR3nt: TGCGCCAGCAGCTTGCAGGGGGAAGAGACCCAGTACTTC

j_gene: TRBJ2-1
d_gene: NA
abundance: NA
v_gene: TRBV6-5
CDR3aa: CASSRLRGEQFF
CDR3nt: TGTGCCAGCAGCCGACTGCGGGGAGAGCAGTTCTTC

j_gene: TRBJ2-3
d_gene: NA
abundance: NA
v_gene: TRBV4-3
CDR3aa: CASSQEADTQYF
CDR3nt: TGCGCCAGCAGCCAAGAAGCAGATACGCAGTATTTT

j_gene: TRBJ2-3
d_gene: NA
abundance: NA
v_gene: TRBV5-1
CDR3aa: CASSLGGEGTDTQYF
CDR3nt: TGCGCCAGCAGCTTGGGGGGTGAAGGCACAGATACGCAGTATTTT

j_gene: TRBJ1-5
d_gene: NA
abundance: NA
v_gene: TRBV28
CDR3aa: CASSFSGALNQPQHF
CDR3nt: TGTGCCAGCAGTTTTTCAGGGGCGTTGAATCAGCCCCAGCATTTT

j_gene: TRBJ2-1
d_gene: TRBD1
abundance: once
v_gene: TRBV27
CDR3aa: CASSLEGQGGEQFF
CDR3nt: TGTGCCAGCAGTTTAGAGGGACAGGGGGGGGAGCAGTTCTTC

j_gene: TRBJ1-6
d_gene: NA
abundance: NA
v_gene: TRBV9
CDR3aa: CASSGAGSSYNSPLHF
CDR3nt: TGTGCCAGCAGCGGGGCGGGGAGCTCCTATAATTCACCCCTCCACTTT

j_gene: TRBJ2-7
d_gene: TRBD1
abundance: NA
v_gene: TRBV6-1
CDR3aa: CASTPSGGSYEQYF
CDR3nt: TGTGCCAGCACCCCCTCAGGGGGTTCCTACGAGCAGTACTTC

j_gene: TRBJ1-1
d_gene: NA
abundance: NA
v_gene: TRBV10-3
CDR3aa: CAILANTEAFF
CDR3nt: TGTGCCATCTTAGCGAACACTGAAGCTTTCTTT

j_gene: TRBJ2-2
d_gene: NA
abundance: NA
v_gene: TRBV27
CDR3aa: CASSAWGTGELFF
CDR3nt: TGTGCCAGCAGTGCCTGGGGCACCGGGGAGCTGTTTTTT

j_gene: TRBJ2-2
d_gene: NA
abundance: NA
v_gene: TRBV19
CDR3aa: CASSNSGTGELFF
CDR3nt: TGTGCCAGTAGTAACTCAGGCACCGGGGAGCTGTTTTTT

j_gene: TRBJ1-2
d_gene: NA
abundance: NA
v_gene: TRBV4-2
CDR3aa: CASSQGTVGGYTF
CDR3nt: TGTGCCAGCAGCCAAGGGACAGTTGGTGGCTACACCTTC

j_gene: TRBJ1-1
d_gene: NA
abundance: NA
v_gene: TRBV2
CDR3aa: CASGQQVSGTEAFF
CDR3nt: TGTGCCAGCGGTCAACAGGTGTCGGGTACTGAAGCTTTCTTT

j_gene: TRBJ2-7
d_gene: NA
abundance: NA
v_gene: TRBV6-6
CDR3aa: CASARVSLYEQYF
CDR3nt: TGTGCCAGCGCCCGGGTTTCGCTCTACGAGCAGTACTTC

j_gene: TRBJ1-1
d_gene: NA
abundance: NA
v_gene: TRBV18
CDR3aa: CASSPTQNTEAFF
CDR3nt: TGTGCCAGCTCACCAACTCAAAACACTGAAGCTTTCTTT

j_gene: TRBJ2-1
d_gene: TRBD2
abundance: NA
v_gene: TRBV11-2
CDR3aa: CASSPGDSGGEDEQFF
CDR3nt: TGTGCCAGCAGCCCCGGGGATAGCGGGGGAGAGGATGAGCAGTTCTTC

j_gene: TRBJ2-7
d_gene: NA
abundance: NA
v_gene: TRBV29-1
CDR3aa: CSVSRRPPYEQYF
CDR3nt: TGCAGCGTATCCAGACGGCCGCCCTACGAGCAGTACTTC

j_gene: TRBJ1-5
d_gene: NA
abundance: NA
v_gene: TRBV10-2
CDR3aa: CASSESSRWREPQHF
CDR3nt: TGCGCCAGCAGTGAGTCGAGTCGGTGGAGGGAGCCCCAGCATTTT

j_gene: TRBJ1-6
d_gene: NA
abundance: NA
v_gene: TRBV10-3
CDR3aa: CAISQGRNNSPLHF
CDR3nt: TGTGCCATCAGCCAGGGACGGAATAATTCACCCCTCCACTTT

j_gene: TRBJ2-1
d_gene: TRBD2
abundance: NA
v_gene: TRBV28
CDR3aa: CASSPSGGTDNEQFF
CDR3nt: TGTGCCAGCAGTCCAAGCGGGGGGACCGACAATGAGCAGTTCTTC

j_gene: TRBJ1-1
d_gene: NA
abundance: few
v_gene: TRBV28
CDR3aa: CASSLVQGQTEAFF
CDR3nt: TGTGCCAGCAGTTTAGTACAGGGCCAAACTGAAGCTTTCTTT

j_gene: TRBJ1-1
d_gene: NA
abundance: few
v_gene: TRBV19
CDR3aa: CASGRGKGSDTEAFF
CDR3nt: TGTGCCAGCGGGCGGGGGAAAGGTAGCGACACTGAAGCTTTCTTT

j_gene: TRBJ2-5
d_gene: NA
abundance: NA
v_gene: TRBV6-4
CDR3aa: CASSEGNRGGETQYF
CDR3nt: TGTGCCAGCAGTGAGGGGAACAGGGGAGGAGAGACCCAGTACTTC

j_gene: TRBJ2-5
d_gene: NA
abundance: NA
v_gene: TRBV12-5
CDR3aa: CASGLVQETQYF
CDR3nt: TGTGCTAGTGGTTTGGTACAAGAGACTCAGTACTTC

j_gene: TRBJ1-1
d_gene: NA
abundance: NA
v_gene: TRBV14
CDR3aa: CASSTVAGTMNTEAFF
CDR3nt: TGTGCCAGCAGCACAGTCGCCGGGACAATGAACACTGAAGCTTTCTTT

j_gene: TRBJ1-2
d_gene: NA
abundance: NA
v_gene: TRBV7-8
CDR3aa: CASSLAGGRGYGYTF
CDR3nt: TGTGCCAGCAGCTTAGCGGGGGGGCGCGGCTATGGCTACACCTTC

j_gene: TRBJ1-1
d_gene: NA
abundance: NA
v_gene: TRBV5-8
CDR3aa: CASSPPLAGGNTEAFF
CDR3nt: TGTGCCAGCAGCCCCCCTCTTGCAGGCGGGAACACTGAAGCTTTCTTT

j_gene: TRBJ1-3
d_gene: NA
abundance: NA
v_gene: TRBV6-1
CDR3aa: CASSEHPGLGNTIYF
CDR3nt: TGTGCCAGCAGTGAACACCCAGGTTTAGGAAACACCATATATTTT

j_gene: TRBJ2-7
d_gene: NA
abundance: NA
v_gene: TRBV2
CDR3aa: CASSRDFSYEQYF
CDR3nt: TGTGCCAGCAGCCGGGACTTTTCCTACGAGCAGTACTTC

j_gene: TRBJ1-4
d_gene: TRBD1
abundance: NA
v_gene: TRBV7-2
CDR3aa: CASSSQGQGNEKLFF
CDR3nt: TGTGCCAGCAGCAGTCAGGGACAGGGTAATGAAAAACTGTTTTTT

j_gene: TRBJ1-1
d_gene: TRBD1
abundance: NA
v_gene: TRBV2
CDR3aa: CASNIDRGRTEAFF
CDR3nt: TGTGCCAGCAACATAGACAGGGGGAGAACTGAAGCTTTCTTT

j_gene: TRBJ2-3
d_gene: TRBD2
abundance: NA
v_gene: TRBV19
CDR3aa: CASSIDGTSGVTTSDTQYF
CDR3nt: TGTGCCAGTAGTATAGATGGTACTAGCGGGGTCACGACATCAGATACGCAGTATTTT

j_gene: TRBJ2-7
d_gene: NA
abundance: NA
v_gene: TRBV28
CDR3aa: CASSSYTYEQYF
CDR3nt: TGTGCCAGCAGTTCTTATACTTACGAGCAGTACTTC

j_gene: TRBJ2-3
d_gene: TRBD1
abundance: few
v_gene: TRBV5-4
CDR3aa: CASSGGGQGMNTQYF
CDR3nt: TGTGCCAGCAGCGGGGGGGGACAGGGAATGAATACGCAGTATTTT